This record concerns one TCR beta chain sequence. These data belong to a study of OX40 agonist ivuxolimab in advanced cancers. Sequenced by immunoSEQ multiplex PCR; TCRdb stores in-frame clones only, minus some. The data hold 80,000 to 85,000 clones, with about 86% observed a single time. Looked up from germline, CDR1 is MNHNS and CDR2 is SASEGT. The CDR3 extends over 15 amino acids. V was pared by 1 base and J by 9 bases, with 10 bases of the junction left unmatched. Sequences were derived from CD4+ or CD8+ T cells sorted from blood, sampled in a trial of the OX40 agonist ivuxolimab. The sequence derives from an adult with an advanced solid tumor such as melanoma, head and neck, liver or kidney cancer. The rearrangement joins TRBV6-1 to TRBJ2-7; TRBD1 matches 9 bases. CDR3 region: CASSEDGTGRGGQYF. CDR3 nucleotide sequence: TGTGCCAGCAGTGAAGATGGGACAGGGCGAGGCGGGCAGTACTTC.